Each of the 6 T cell receptor beta chains below was sequenced from the same sample in a study of blood T cell repertoires in COVID-19. Profiling relied on immunoSEQ multiplex PCR, and the TCRdb table lists in-frame clones only, not all of them. Altogether about 98,000 clones are present, nearly 90% being singletons, with the ten largest covering approximately 4.9%. The specimen was peripheral blood. The source of these receptors is a man in his 70s with acute or convalescent COVID-19.

The table lists this clone with a count of one. CDR3: CASSVGPGDLSNEQFF. DNA of the CDR3: TGTGCCAGCAGCGTAGGCCCAGGGGACCTCTCCAATGAGCAGTTCTTC. The chain recombines TRBV9 with TRBJ2-1; maybe TRBD1 (6 bases). Germline V CDR1 and CDR2: SGDLS, YYNGEE. This CDR3 has 16 amino acids. The V gene lost 0 bases and the J gene lost 6 bases, with 16 bases spanning the gap.

The DNA of the CDR3 is TGTGCCAGCAGCCAAAGACAGGATACAGACTATGGCTACACCTTC. This encodes CASSQRQDTDYGYTF. This chain connects TRBV4-2 to TRBJ1-2; tentatively, D is TRBD1 (6 bases). This CDR3 is built from 15 residues. The germline CDR1 and CDR2 sequences are LGHNA and YNFKEQ. V was trimmed by 2 bases and J by 3 bases, leaving 13 bases between them.

V gene TRBV19 combines with J gene TRBJ1-2; the match to TRBD1 covers 7 bases. The V segment lost 0 bases and the J segment 8 bases; nucleotides outside the gene matches: 6. This CDR3 spans 14 amino acids. Germline values: CDR1 LNHDA, CDR2 SQIVND (reference sequence). In DNA form, the CDR3 reads TGTGCCAGTAGTATAGAACAGGGGTTGAAGGGCTACACCTTC. It translates to CASSIEQGLKGYTF.

This clone came up once. The chain uses TRBV3-1 (or the pseudogene TRBV3-2) and TRBJ1-2, with D maybe TRBD1 (6 bases). The CDR3 runs to 13 residues. Trimming pared 2 bases from V and 7 bases from J, leaving 11 bases between. CDR1 and CDR2 (germline): LGHDT, YNNKEL (reference sequence). The CDR3 nucleotides read TGTGCCAGCAGCCAACCCAACAGGGTTGGCTACACCTTC. Translated, it gives CASSQPNRVGYTF.

The chain is built from TRBV4-1 and TRBJ2-5; D is uncertain. This CDR3 contains 17 residues. Germline CDR1 MGHRA, CDR2 YSYEKL. Trimming removed 0 bases at V and 4 bases at J, with 18 bases between. The CDR3 nucleotides read TGCGCCAGCAGCCAAGAGACTGTAGGCGCGCCCCGAGAGACCCAGTACTTC. It yields the protein CASSQETVGAPRETQYF.

This clone showed up just once. V usage is TRBV10-3 and J usage is TRBJ2-1; 8 bases fit TRBD2. The CDR3 is 17 residues long. Trimming took 0 bases from V and 1 from J; bases not matched to a gene: 5. CDR1 is ENHRY, CDR2 SYGVKD, per germline. CDR3 nucleotide sequence: TGTGCCATCAGTGAGTCGAGCGGGGGACGTTCCTACAATGAGCAGTTCTTC. This encodes CAISESSGGRSYNEQFF.